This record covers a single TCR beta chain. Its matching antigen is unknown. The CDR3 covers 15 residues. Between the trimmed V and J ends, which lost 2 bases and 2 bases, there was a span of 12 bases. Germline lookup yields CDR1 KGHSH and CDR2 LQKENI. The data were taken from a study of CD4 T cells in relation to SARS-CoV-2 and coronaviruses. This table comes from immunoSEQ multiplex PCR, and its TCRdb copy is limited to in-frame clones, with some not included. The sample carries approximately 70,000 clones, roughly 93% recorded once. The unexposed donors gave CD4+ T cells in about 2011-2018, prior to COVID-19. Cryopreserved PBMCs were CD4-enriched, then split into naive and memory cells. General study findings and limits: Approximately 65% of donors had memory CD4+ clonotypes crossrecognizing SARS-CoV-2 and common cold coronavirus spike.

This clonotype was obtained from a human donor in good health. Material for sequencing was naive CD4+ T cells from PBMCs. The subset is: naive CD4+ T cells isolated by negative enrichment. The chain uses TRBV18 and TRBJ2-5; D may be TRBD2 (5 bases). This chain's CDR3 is CASSPSGNSQETQYF. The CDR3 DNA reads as TGTGCCAGCTCACCAAGCGGTAACTCTCAAGAGACCCAGTACTTC.